This T cell receptor (beta chain) was documented in a study of blood T cells in healthy people across ages. The study's findings and limits: Higher diversity and more naive CD4+ cells were features of long-lived donors, compared to aged donors. Observed TCR beta diversity per million T cells went down as age went up. This fall followed a roughly linear course with age.

Each of the donors had 9 to 10 milliliters of peripheral blood drawn into EDTA-treated Vacutainer tubes. Next came a second PCR, run for about 6 to 12 cycles, which used a sample-barcoded 5' primer along with a J-beta primer mix. MiXCR, run by TCRdb on the 5' RACE reads, gives a single entry per CDR3 protein. The table lists 1.5 million to 2 million distinct CDR3 sequences, roughly two fifths of them singletons. Turning to this clonotype: As yet, its antigen is unknown.

Sequencing was done on a sample of blood. The clonotype comes from a human donor in good health.

CDR3 protein: CASSWRGYWGGTTEAFF. The CDR3 DNA follows: TGTGCCAGCAGCTGGAGGGGGTATTGGGGCGGTACCACTGAAGCTTTCTTT. V and J are TRBV9 and TRBJ1-1; possible D gene TRBD1, 6 bases. V lost 4 bases to trimming and J lost 4 bases, with 23 bases between them. CDR3 length equals 17 residues. Germline V gives CDR1 SGDLS, CDR2 YYNGEE.